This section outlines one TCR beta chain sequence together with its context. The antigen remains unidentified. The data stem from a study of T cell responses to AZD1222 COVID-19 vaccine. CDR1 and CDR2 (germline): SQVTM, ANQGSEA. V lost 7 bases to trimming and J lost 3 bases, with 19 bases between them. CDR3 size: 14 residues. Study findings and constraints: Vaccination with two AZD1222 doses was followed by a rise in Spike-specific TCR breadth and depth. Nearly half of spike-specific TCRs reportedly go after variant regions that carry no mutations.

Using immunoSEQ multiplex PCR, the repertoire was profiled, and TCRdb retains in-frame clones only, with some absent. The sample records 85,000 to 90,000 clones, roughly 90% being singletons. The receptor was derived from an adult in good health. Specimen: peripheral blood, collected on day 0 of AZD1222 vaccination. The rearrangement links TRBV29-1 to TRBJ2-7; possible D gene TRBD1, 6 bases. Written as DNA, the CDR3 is TGCAGCGCCACTCCTACGACAGGAGGCTACGAGCAGTACTTC. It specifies CSATPTTGGYEQYF.